The 30 T cell receptor beta chains below were found in one sample sequenced in a study of cytomegalovirus exposure and HLA in healthy donors. PCR primers comprised 60 Vbeta and 13 Jbeta primers. Generated by immunoSEQ multiplex PCR, the TCRdb table keeps only in-frame clones and is missing some. In the table there are around 170,000 clones, over 70% of which are singletons. The material sequenced was PBMCs. The source is a man between 40 and 49 years old in good health and CMV-seronegative.

This sequence joins TRBV4-2 and TRBJ2-2; possibly TRBD2 for D (6 bases). The CDR3 consists of 17 residues. With 2 bases removed from V and 2 bases from J, the gap between germline ends came to 15 bases. From germline, CDR1 is LGHNA and CDR2 YNFKEQ. The CDR3 spells CASSQTNSGRNTGELFF. Here the CDR3 DNA reads TGTGCCAGCAGCCAAACTAATAGCGGTAGAAACACCGGGGAGCTGTTTTTT.

The rearrangement uses TRBV6-6 and TRBJ2-7, with a possible D match to TRBD2 (5 bases). CDR1 MNHNY and CDR2 SVGAGI come from the germline V gene (reference sequence). V dropped 5 bases and J dropped 6 bases, with 11 bases sitting between them. The CDR3 has 12 amino acids. The CDR3 spells CASSTRGGEQYF. The CDR3, as DNA: TGTGCCAGCAGTACCCGAGGAGGCGAGCAGTACTTC.

The chain links TRBV13 to TRBJ2-1, with 9 bases that match TRBD2. Germline V gives CDR1 PRHDT, CDR2 FYEKMQ (reference sequence). The CDR3 is 16 amino acids. V lost 1 base, J lost 3 bases, and 4 bases stayed unmatched. DNA of the CDR3: TGTGCCAGCAGCTTAGACTTGACTAGCGGCTACAATGAGCAGTTCTTC. Its protein is CASSLDLTSGYNEQFF. Supplemented by reference TRBV13 and TRBJ2-1, the full variable domain reads AAGVIQSPRHLIKEKRETATLKCYPIPRHDTVYWYQQGPGQDPQFLISFYEKMQSDKGSIPDRFSAQQFSDYHSELNMSSLELGDSALYFCASSLDLTSGYNEQFFGPGTRLTVL.

This clone has just a few counts. The chain recombines TRBV5-8 with TRBJ1-4, with 8 bases fitting TRBD1. The CDR3 totals 16 residues. Trimming cost V 5 bases and J 2 bases; bases outside gene matches: 8. The germline CDR1 and CDR2 sequences are SGHTS and YDEGEE. CDR3 residues: CASSSGQGLTNEKLFF. CDR3 DNA sequence: TGTGCCAGCAGTTCAGGACAGGGCCTTACTAATGAAAAACTGTTTTTT.

This rearrangement joins TRBV18 to TRBJ2-3; tentative D call: TRBD2 (5 bases). Trimming left V 2 bases short and J 2 bases short, with 11 bases between. Germline assignment: CDR1 KGHSH and CDR2 LQKENI. This CDR3 has 15 residues. CDR3 nucleotides: TGTGCCAGCTCACCAGCGGAGCGGATCACAGATACGCAGTATTTT. As protein: CASSPAERITDTQYF.

J is TRBJ2-5 and V is TRBV5-1, with TRBD2 matching over 10 bases. Germline V CDR1 and CDR2: SGHRS, YFSETQ. With V trimmed by 3 bases and J by 4 bases, 3 bases remained unmatched. CDR3 size: 14 residues. In DNA form, the CDR3 reads TGCGCCAGCAGCTCCGGGACTAGCGTAGAGACCCAGTACTTC. Translation gives CASSSGTSVETQYF.

This clone has more than one count but fewer than ten. The CDR3 protein is CASSSEHRGRLALNGYTF. The CDR3 nucleotides are TGTGCCAGCAGTTCCGAGCACAGGGGGCGCTTGGCCCTGAATGGCTACACCTTC. The gene calls are TRBV6-8 and TRBJ1-2; 9 positions agree with TRBD1. Losses at the gene ends were 4 bases for V and 6 bases for J; bases not matched to a gene: 18. Germline loops: CDR1 MNHGY, CDR2 SAAAGT. The CDR3 totals 18 residues.

In its sample, this clone was seen a few times. J is TRBJ1-6 and V is TRBV7-2, with 7 bases that match TRBD1. After removal of 2 bases from V and 7 bases from J, the junction contained 2 bases not matched to a gene. CDR1 is SGHTA and CDR2 is FQGNSA in the germline V gene. The CDR3 consists of 14 residues. The CDR3: CASSLMGQNSPLHF. DNA for the CDR3: TGTGCCAGCAGCTTAATGGGACAGAATTCACCCCTCCACTTT.

The chain has TRBV30 and TRBJ2-1, with D maybe TRBD2 (7 bases). The ends were cut back, 1 base at V and 4 bases at J, with 11 bases in the middle. CDR3 size: 14 residues. Germline V gene data show CDR1 as GTSNPN and CDR2 as SVGIG (reference sequence). The DNA of the CDR3 is TGTGCCTGGAGTGGAGGGGGGGAGTACAATGAGCAGTTCTTC. Translation: CAWSGGGEYNEQFF.

CDR3 protein: CASSDLAGPTDTQYF. The CDR3 DNA reads TGTGCCAGCAGTGACCTCGCAGGGCCCACAGATACGCAGTATTTT. The chain recombines TRBV6-4 with TRBJ2-3, with a possible D match to TRBD1 (5 bases). V lost 2 bases and J 2 bases, leaving 11 bases between the germline ends. Germline V gene data show CDR1 as MRHNA and CDR2 as SNTAGT. The length of the CDR3 is 15 residues.

The chain joins TRBV6-5 to TRBJ1-4, with 7 bases aligning to TRBD1. Germline values: CDR1 MNHEY, CDR2 SVGAGI. CDR3 length: 16 amino acids. V trimming: 0 bases; J trimming: 10 bases; junction bases outside the gene matches: 11. CDR3 residues: CASSYSMRGRVGKLFF. DNA for the CDR3: TGTGCCAGCAGTTACTCTATGAGGGGGCGAGTGGGAAAACTGTTTTTT.

The V and J genes are TRBV18 and TRBJ1-1; D remains unclear. Germline V gene sequence: CDR1 KGHSH, CDR2 LQKENI. V was clipped by 4 bases and J by 1 base, with 19 bases between them. The CDR3 has 17 amino acids. CDR3 sequence (DNA): TGTGCCAGCTCACAGGTCACCGGGAACGTGCGGAACACTGAAGCTTTCTTT. Amino acids: CASSQVTGNVRNTEAFF.

The rearrangement joins TRBV19 to TRBJ2-3; 11 positions agree with TRBD2. V dropped 6 bases and J dropped 8; count of bases not matched to a gene: 16. Germline V gene lookup returns CDR1 LNHDA and CDR2 SQIVND (reference sequence). This CDR3 comprises 17 residues. This CDR3 reads CASSPVLAGEGLGTQYF. The CDR3, as DNA: TGTGCCAGTAGCCCCGTACTAGCGGGGGAGGGTTTGGGTACGCAGTATTTT.

The chain joins TRBV7-9 to TRBJ2-1; TRBD2 agrees at 10 bases. Germline CDR1 SEHNR, CDR2 FQNEAQ (reference sequence). The J segment lost 9 bases and the V segment lost 3 bases, leaving 11 bases of the junction unmatched. CDR3 length equals 16 residues. This CDR3 reads CASSLLAGAGFREQFF. CDR3 in DNA: TGTGCCAGCAGCTTGCTAGCGGGAGCAGGTTTCCGTGAGCAGTTCTTC.

Note on this clone: At the DNA level, this CDR3 is encoded by other sequences in the same sample as well. The chain carries TRBV18 and TRBJ1-2; 8 nucleotides align to TRBD1. Trimming cost V 2 bases and J 6 bases; bases outside gene matches: 2. From germline, CDR1 is KGHSH and CDR2 LQKENI. The CDR3 consists of 13 residues. The DNA of the CDR3 is TGTGCCAGCTCACCAGGACAGGGCCATGGCTACACCTTC. Amino acid sequence: CASSPGQGHGYTF.

This clone was observed once. CDR3 sequence: CASSHLQGFGYEQYF. DNA for the CDR3: TGCGCCAGCAGCCACCTACAGGGCTTCGGCTACGAGCAGTACTTC. The chain carries TRBV4-1 and TRBJ2-7; tentative D call: TRBD1 (6 bases). CDR1 and CDR2 from the germline V gene are MGHRA and YSYEKL. The length of the CDR3 is 15 residues. The germline V and J ends were trimmed by 3 bases and 3 bases, with 15 bases remaining between them.

This chain joins TRBV6-5 and TRBJ2-7; D remains ambiguous. CDR1 and CDR2 (germline): MNHEY, SVGAGI. The V and J ends lost 0 bases and 6 bases respectively, with 3 bases between them. The CDR3 totals 11 residues. CDR3 DNA sequence: TGTGCCAGCAGTTACTCGGCCGAGCAGTACTTC. Protein product: CASSYSAEQYF.

V is TRBV27 and J is TRBJ2-7, with 13 bases that match TRBD2. The junction had 7 bases not matched to a gene; V was cut back by 5 bases and J by 0 bases. The CDR3 has 17 amino acids. Germline CDR1 and CDR2: MNHEY and SMNVEV (reference sequence). The CDR3 DNA reads as TGTGCCAGCAGTCCCGGACTAGCGGGAGCCTTCTCCTACGAGCAGTACTTC. It specifies CASSPGLAGAFSYEQYF.

V usage is TRBV21-1 and J usage is TRBJ1-1; the table assigns TRBD1, which was not confirmed against the DNA. TRBV21-1 is listed as a pseudogene. This CDR3 comprises 12 residues. The CDR3 here is CASSKLGAEAFF. In DNA form, the CDR3 reads TGTGCCAGCAGCAAGCTAGGGGCTGAAGCTTTCTTT.

This clone was seen just once. The gene calls are TRBV7-9 and TRBJ2-5; maybe TRBD1 (5 bases). CDR1 is SEHNR, CDR2 FQNEAQ, per germline (reference sequence). The CDR3 covers 16 residues. Trimming pared 4 bases from V and 0 bases from J, leaving 15 bases between. The CDR3 region is CASSSVVDTDQETQYF. CDR3 nucleotides: TGTGCCAGCAGCTCCGTTGTGGACACCGACCAAGAGACCCAGTACTTC. Drawing the rest from reference TRBV7-9 and TRBJ2-5, the complete variable domain is DTGVSQNPRHKITKRGQNVTFRCDPISEHNRLYWYRQTLGQGPEFLTYFQNEAQLEKSRLLSDRFSAERPKGSFSTLEIQRTEQGDSAMYLCASSSVVDTDQETQYFGPGTRLLVL.

This sequence joins TRBV5-1 and TRBJ1-1; 7 bases agree with TRBD1. The J segment lost 3 bases and the V segment lost 6 bases, leaving 8 bases of the junction unmatched. CDR1 SGHRS and CDR2 YFSETQ come from the germline V gene. The CDR3 has 14 amino acids. CDR3 DNA sequence: TGCGCCAGCACCTCAGGGGGGCGGTACACTGAAGCTTTCTTT. This gives the protein CASTSGGRYTEAFF.

This chain connects TRBV5-1 to TRBJ2-1; possibly TRBD1 for D (5 bases). The CDR3 loop spans 18 amino acids. V lost 0 bases to trimming and J lost 0 bases, with 16 bases between them. The germline gives CDR1 SGHRS, CDR2 YFSETQ. In DNA, the CDR3 is TGCGCCAGCAGCTTGGTATCAATGGACACGAGCTCCTACAATGAGCAGTTCTTC. Translating it yields CASSLVSMDTSSYNEQFF.

The chain uses TRBV16 and TRBJ2-3, with TRBD2 matching 8 bases. Germline assignment: CDR1 KGHSY and CDR2 FQNENV. V was clipped by 5 bases and J by 2 bases; unmatched bases: 15. The length of the CDR3 is 18 residues. The CDR3 is CASSTRTGSGLVTDTQYF. In nucleotides, the CDR3 is TGTGCCAGCAGCACACGAACCGGTTCGGGACTAGTCACAGATACGCAGTATTTT. Complete variable domain (other parts from reference TRBV16 and TRBJ2-3): GEEVAQTPKHLVRGEGQKAKLYCAPIKGHSYVFWYQQVLKNEFKFLISFQNENVFDETGMPKERFSAKCLPNSPCSLEIQATKLEDSAVYFCASSTRTGSGLVTDTQYFGPGTRLTVL.

The chain combines TRBV4-1 with TRBJ2-1, with TRBD1 identical over 7 bases. This CDR3 has 18 amino acids. The J segment lost 3 bases and the V segment lost 3 bases, leaving 14 bases of the junction unmatched. Germline V gene sequence: CDR1 MGHRA, CDR2 YSYEKL. The CDR3 sequence is CASSHYNPRDSVYNEQFF. The DNA for the CDR3 is TGCGCCAGCAGCCACTACAACCCCCGGGACAGCGTCTACAATGAGCAGTTCTTC.

V is TRBV9 and J is TRBJ2-7; D not certain. Germline CDR1 reads SGDLS; CDR2 reads YYNGEE. The CDR3 has 15 amino acids. Trimming took 0 bases from V and 3 from J, leaving 13 bases between them. CDR3 amino acids: CASSVALAPVYEQYF. The CDR3 DNA reads TGTGCCAGCAGCGTAGCCCTCGCCCCGGTCTACGAGCAGTACTTC. Using reference TRBV9 and TRBJ2-7 for the parts outside the CDR3, the full variable domain is DSGVTQTPKHLITATGQRVTLRCSPRSGDLSVYWYQQSLDQGLQFLIQYYNGEERAKGNILERFSAQQFPDLHSELNLSSLELGDSALYFCASSVALAPVYEQYFGPGTRLTVT.

The chain carries TRBV7-2 and TRBJ2-1; 7 bases are a match to TRBD1. The CDR3 is 15 amino acids. Per the germline V gene, CDR1 is SGHTA and CDR2 is FQGNSA. The V segment lost 6 bases and the J segment 5 bases; nucleotides outside the gene matches: 10. CDR3 amino acids: CASRTGTAPNNEQFF. The CDR3 DNA follows: TGTGCCAGCAGAACAGGGACAGCCCCGAACAATGAGCAGTTCTTC. Looking up the rest from reference TRBV7-2 and TRBJ2-1 gives the full variable domain: GAGVSQSPSNKVTEKGKDVELRCDPISGHTALYWYRQSLGQGLEFLIYFQGNSAPDKSGLPSDRFSAERTGGSVSTLTIQRTQQEDSAVYLCASRTGTAPNNEQFFGPGTRLTVL.

The J gene is TRBJ2-5, the V gene TRBV7-2; tentatively, D is TRBD2 (6 bases). The ends were cut back, 8 bases at V and 2 bases at J, with 15 bases in the middle. This CDR3 region has 14 residues. Germline-derived CDR1 and CDR2 are SGHTA and FQGNSA. CDR3 DNA sequence: TGTGCCAGCGGGGGAGGAGCAGGTCAAGAGACCCAGTACTTC. It yields the protein CASGGGAGQETQYF.

This clone was counted a few times. The V gene is TRBV7-3, the J gene TRBJ1-1; 10 bases fit TRBD1. V gave up 4 bases and J gave up 4 bases; unmatched junction bases: 9. There are 16 residues in the CDR3. The germline V gene encodes CDR1 SGHTA and CDR2 FQGTGA. CDR3 nucleotide sequence: TGTGCCAGCAGCTCCCGACAGGGGGCGAGGTTCACTGAAGCTTTCTTT. Protein: CASSSRQGARFTEAFF.

In this sample, this clone turned up a few times. CDR3 coding DNA: TGTGCCAGCTCCCCCGGGACAGGGGATGAAAAACTGTTTTTT. Protein product: CASSPGTGDEKLFF. The rearrangement uses TRBV18 and TRBJ1-4; 10 bases align to TRBD1. Per the germline V gene, CDR1 is KGHSH and CDR2 is LQKENI. V lost 6 bases and J lost 6; bases outside the gene matches: 4. CDR3 size: 14 residues.

This chain uses TRBV19 with TRBJ2-3, with 7 bases fitting TRBD2. Germline CDR1 and CDR2: LNHDA and SQIVND (reference sequence). With V trimmed by 11 bases and J by 0 bases, 14 bases remained unmatched. The CDR3 totals 16 residues. DNA for the CDR3: TGTGCCTCAAAGACCCTCCTAGCGGCTAGCACAGATACGCAGTATTTT. Translation gives CASKTLLAASTDTQYF.